This TCR beta chain comes out of a study of shared clonotypes between healthy human individuals. Trimming took 0 bases from V and 5 from J, leaving 16 bases between them. CDR1 is SGHAT, CDR2 FQDESV, per germline (reference sequence). This CDR3 comprises 16 residues. Assay: immunoSEQ multiplex PCR; the TCRdb copy retains only in-frame clones and omits some. The sample gives about 2.4 million clones, around nine tenths of which show up once; 0.14% is in the top ten. This sequence was found in a man younger than 35 in good health. This chain connects TRBV11-1 to TRBJ2-5, with D tentatively TRBD1 (6 bases). Sequencing was performed on naive CD4+ T cells sorted from blood. The subset: CD45RA+ positively selected. CDR3 sequence: CASSLAGQLQGETQYF. CDR3 sequence (DNA): TGTGCCAGCAGCTTAGCCGGACAGCTTCAGGGGGAGACCCAGTACTTC.